This T cell receptor (beta chain) was obtained from a study of T cells in Graves' hyperthyroidism and ophthalmopathy. Amplification of TCR beta CDR3 regions was performed using RNA transcripts as template. During a first-round RT-PCR of the TCR CDR3, the HTBI primer set was used. Each CDR3 protein gets one entry after TCRdb re-called the multiplex PCR reads with MiXCR. The sample lists about 690,000 distinct CDR3 sequences; roughly 17% were seen once. Diagnoses were established using clinical symptoms, serum thyroxine and TRAb, thyroid ultrasound and orbital computed tomography. An approximately 10 ml volume of fresh peripheral blood provided the PBMCs. The junction had 10 bases not matched to a gene; V was cut back by 6 bases and J by 0 bases. The length of the CDR3 is 17 residues. Germline CDR1 reads LGHNT; CDR2 reads FRNRAP.

The TCR sequence derives from a man aged 45 to 65 with Graves' hyperthyroidism. Input material: blood. J is TRBJ2-1 and V is TRBV12-5, with TRBD2 matching 8 bases. DNA of the CDR3: TGTGCTAGTGGGACTAGCGAGACACTCTCCTCCTACAATGAGCAGTTCTTC. Residues: CASGTSETLSSYNEQFF.